Below are 17 T cell receptor beta chains sequenced from a single sample in a study of cytomegalovirus exposure and HLA in healthy donors. Use of 60 Vbeta and 13 Jbeta primers characterized the PCR. Using immunoSEQ multiplex PCR, the repertoire was profiled, and TCRdb retains in-frame clones only, with some absent. The sample has roughly 70,000 clones, and its top ten clones hold around 2.5%. The sequencing sample was made of PBMCs. The receptor source for this set is a man aged 40-50 years in good health and CMV-seronegative.

The chain couples TRBV7-2 to TRBJ1-6, with 7 bases identical to TRBD1. This CDR3 has 15 amino acids. The V gene's germline CDR1 is SGHTA and CDR2 FQGNSA. The trim removed 1 base at V and 9 bases at J, leaving 6 bases unmatched. The CDR3 reads CASSLGGQRISPLHF. CDR3 coding DNA: TGTGCCAGCAGCTTAGGGGGACAGCGGATTTCACCCCTCCACTTT.

The V call is TRBV29-1, the J call TRBJ1-6, with D uncertain. Germline V lookup: CDR1 SQVTM, CDR2 ANQGSEA. This CDR3 has 13 amino acids. The V and J ends lost 6 bases and 7 bases respectively, with 13 bases between them. CDR3 in DNA: TGCAGCGTGAGAAGGGAGAGGAATTCACCCCTCCACTTT. This encodes CSVRRERNSPLHF.

The chain uses TRBV5-1 and TRBJ1-1, with 9 bases that match TRBD1. Per the germline V gene, CDR1 is SGHRS and CDR2 is YFSETQ. Trimming cost V 3 bases and J 1 base; bases outside gene matches: 4. CDR3 length: 15 residues. Here the CDR3 reads CASSSGTGTNTEAFF. In DNA, the CDR3 is TGCGCCAGCAGCTCCGGGACAGGGACGAACACTGAAGCTTTCTTT.

Its frequency marks this clone as medium-sized. The V and J genes are TRBV5-1 and TRBJ2-3, with 14 bases identical to TRBD2. Germline V gene lookup returns CDR1 SGHRS and CDR2 YFSETQ. V lost 4 bases, J lost 3 bases, and 7 bases stayed unmatched. The CDR3 spans 17 residues. The CDR3: CASSRTSGGTNTDTQYF. In DNA, the CDR3 is TGCGCCAGCAGCCGGACTAGCGGGGGGACAAATACAGATACGCAGTATTTT.

The V and J genes are TRBV10-2 and TRBJ1-3; 9 bases are a match to TRBD1. J was trimmed by 4 bases and V by 6 bases; bases with no gene match: 7. The germline gives CDR1 WSHSY, CDR2 SAAADI. The CDR3 has 15 amino acids. This CDR3 reads CASRATGGKGNTIYF. CDR3 coding DNA: TGCGCCAGCAGGGCGACAGGGGGAAAGGGAAACACCATATATTTT.

V is TRBV2 and J is TRBJ1-5; the D gene is possibly TRBD1 (6 bases). The CDR3 is 16 amino acids. Germline assignment: CDR1 SNHLY and CDR2 FYNNEI. With 4 bases removed from V and 1 base from J, the gap between germline ends came to 14 bases. The CDR3 nucleotides read TGTGCCAGCAGTGCAACAGGGAGCACCAGCAATCAGCCCCAGCATTTT. Protein: CASSATGSTSNQPQHF.

This chain links TRBV5-1 with TRBJ1-4; 8 bases are shared with TRBD1. V trimming: 4 bases; J trimming: 3 bases; junction bases outside the gene matches: 14. CDR3 length: 18 amino acids. Per germline, CDR1 SGHRS and CDR2 YFSETQ. The CDR3 DNA is TGCGCCAGCAGCCGAACCCTGACAGGGGATGCGGCTAATGAAAAACTGTTTTTT. It translates to CASSRTLTGDAANEKLFF.

The genes are TRBV7-2 and TRBJ2-2, with 14 nucleotides matching TRBD2. This CDR3 comprises 18 residues. CDR1 SGHTA and CDR2 FQGNSA come from the germline V gene. The V segment lost 0 bases and the J segment 4 bases; nucleotides outside the gene matches: 4. The chain's CDR3 is CASSLARLAGGGTGELFF. The CDR3 DNA sequence: TGTGCCAGCAGCTTAGCTCGACTAGCGGGGGGGGGCACCGGGGAGCTGTTTTTT. The entire variable domain, with the rest obtained from reference TRBV7-2 and TRBJ2-2, is as follows: GAGVSQSPSNKVTEKGKDVELRCDPISGHTALYWYRQSLGQGLEFLIYFQGNSAPDKSGLPSDRFSAERTGGSVSTLTIQRTQQEDSAVYLCASSLARLAGGGTGELFFGEGSRLTVL.

This chain connects TRBV18 to TRBJ1-2; 7 bases are a match to TRBD1. J was trimmed by 0 bases and V by 4 bases; bases with no gene match: 5. This CDR3 is built from 15 residues. Germline assignment: CDR1 KGHSH and CDR2 LQKENI. The DNA for the CDR3 is TGTGCCAGCTCACAGGGGACAGTTACTAACTATGGCTACACCTTC. The encoded protein is CASSQGTVTNYGYTF.

In nucleotides, the CDR3 is TGCAGCGTTGGGATGGGCTGGATGAACACTGAAGCTTTCTTT. It specifies CSVGMGWMNTEAFF. This chain links TRBV29-1 with TRBJ1-1; D remains ambiguous. CDR3 length: 14 residues. V shed 4 bases and J shed 0 bases, with 12 bases lying between them. Per the germline V gene, CDR1 is SQVTM and CDR2 is ANQGSEA.

V gene TRBV5-1 combines with J gene TRBJ2-7; possible D gene TRBD2, 7 bases. This CDR3 has 13 amino acids. Trimming stripped 4 bases from V and 5 bases from J, with 13 bases between. Germline lookup yields CDR1 SGHRS and CDR2 YFSETQ. This chain's CDR3 is CASSPGGQDEQYF. The DNA for the CDR3 is TGCGCCAGCAGCCCCGGGGGGCAGGACGAGCAGTACTTC.

V gene TRBV28 combines with J gene TRBJ1-3; TRBD1 is a possible D gene (5 bases). The germline V gene encodes CDR1 MDHEN and CDR2 SYDVKM. The CDR3 runs to 14 residues. The V end lost 7 bases, the J end lost 0 bases, and 10 bases lay between the germline ends. Here the CDR3 reads CASTPGGSGNTIYF. As DNA, the CDR3 is TGTGCCAGCACTCCGGGGGGCTCTGGAAACACCATATATTTT.

This chain connects TRBV5-1 to TRBJ1-6; D may be TRBD1 (5 bases). CDR1 SGHRS and CDR2 YFSETQ come from the germline V gene. Between the trimmed V and J ends, which lost 4 bases and 9 bases, there was a span of 14 bases. CDR3 length: 14 residues. The CDR3 protein is CASSLRQSRSPLHF. As DNA, the CDR3 is TGCGCCAGCAGCCTGCGACAGTCCCGTTCACCCCTCCACTTT.

This sequence joins TRBV6-1 and TRBJ1-4; 7 nucleotides match TRBD1. Germline V gene data show CDR1 as MNHNS and CDR2 as SASEGT. The CDR3 has 14 residues. The V segment lost 5 bases and the J segment 8 bases; nucleotides outside the gene matches: 8. The CDR3 sequence: CASSNRGFKEKLFF. In DNA, the CDR3 is TGTGCCAGCAGTAACAGGGGCTTTAAGGAAAAACTGTTTTTT.

The rearrangement links TRBV19 to TRBJ1-5, with 12 positions matching TRBD1. This CDR3 spans 17 amino acids. The germline V gene encodes CDR1 LNHDA and CDR2 SQIVND (reference sequence). V lost 6 bases and J lost 7; bases outside the gene matches: 13. The CDR3 DNA reads TGTGCCAGTAGCCCAAACCCCGGGACAGGGGGCAGGCAGCCCCAGCATTTT. This sequence encodes CASSPNPGTGGRQPQHF.

J is TRBJ2-2 and V is TRBV6-1, with a tentative D call TRBD1 (6 bases). CDR1 and CDR2 from the germline V gene are MNHNS and SASEGT. The CDR3 is 15 amino acids. V was clipped by 5 bases and J by 3 bases, with 13 bases between them. The CDR3 bases are TGTGCCAGCAGTTCCCAGGGGCCCTACACCGGGGAGCTGTTTTTT. Translation: CASSSQGPYTGELFF.

Here the CDR3 reads CASSQAPGQAYEQYF. In DNA form, the CDR3 reads TGCGCCAGCAGCCAGGCACCGGGACAGGCCTACGAGCAGTACTTC. The chain combines TRBV4-1 with TRBJ2-7; TRBD1 matches 8 bases. This CDR3 region has 15 residues. The germline V gene has CDR1 MGHRA and CDR2 YSYEKL. V lost 3 bases and J lost 2; bases outside the gene matches: 6.